This is a list of T cell receptor beta chains from one sample in a study of vaccination and CD4 T cells after COVID-19. TCRdb ran MiXCR on the PCR reads and lists one entry per CDR3 protein. The repertoire holds 10,000 to 15,000 distinct CDR3 sequences, with around half as singletons. These receptors' targets are unknown. Sequencing used CD4+ T cells from blood, cultured in vitro. The receptors shown here come from a human donor who had recovered from COVID-19. Both conserved end residues are part of each CDR3. Fields, in order: CDR3 DNA, CDR3 protein, V gene, D gene, J gene, clone size. The D gene is left open where the match is weak. Only part of the rows carry a size: once, few, many, or a class if the clone is expanded.

DNA: TGTGCCAGCCGGGACTTTGCTGGAAACACCATATATTTT; CDR3: CASRDFAGNTIYF; V: TRBV25-1; D: NA; J: TRBJ1-3; size: NA
DNA: TGTGCCAGCAGCTTCCGGGACAGGGCCGGGCGGACTGAAGCTTTCTTT; CDR3: CASSFRDRAGRTEAFF; V: TRBV7-8; D: TRBD1; J: TRBJ1-1; size: few
DNA: TGTGCCAGCAGTCCTAAAGCGGGGGGCCCTATCTACAATGAGCAGTTCTTC; CDR3: CASSPKAGGPIYNEQFF; V: TRBV7-9; D: TRBD2; J: TRBJ2-1; size: NA
DNA: TGCAGTGCTAGTTCACGAGGGCTGAGGCGGAACACTGAAGCTTTCTTT; CDR3: CSASSRGLRRNTEAFF; V: TRBV20-1; D: NA; J: TRBJ1-1; size: few
DNA: TGTGCCAGCAGCTTGGGCAGAGTGAACACTGAAGCTTTCTTT; CDR3: CASSLGRVNTEAFF; V: TRBV5-5; D: NA; J: TRBJ1-1; size: few
DNA: TGTGCCGCCACGGGGCCGACCCATGAAAAACTGTTTTTT; CDR3: CAATGPTHEKLFF; V: TRBV30; D: NA; J: TRBJ1-4; size: NA
DNA: TGTGCCAGCAGTGAAGAAGGGGTCGGCACTGAAGCTTTCTTT; CDR3: CASSEEGVGTEAFF; V: TRBV2; D: NA; J: TRBJ1-1; size: few
DNA: TGCAGTGCCCGCGGGACTAGCGGGGGGCGAGATACGCAGTATTTT; CDR3: CSARGTSGGRDTQYF; V: TRBV20-1; D: TRBD2; J: TRBJ2-3; size: NA
DNA: TGCGCCAGCACCGGACAGGTCGGCGAGCAGTACTTC; CDR3: CASTGQVGEQYF; V: TRBV10-2; D: TRBD1; J: TRBJ2-7; size: NA
DNA: TGTGCCAGCAGTTTCGGGGGAGGGGGGCTTTACAATGAGCAGTTCTTC; CDR3: CASSFGGGGLYNEQFF; V: TRBV27; D: NA; J: TRBJ2-1; size: NA
DNA: TGTGCCAGCAGCTTGCACAGTGGGGCTGCTGGAGAGCAGTACTTC; CDR3: CASSLHSGAAGEQYF; V: TRBV5-8; D: NA; J: TRBJ2-7; size: NA
DNA: TGTGCCAGTAGCCCCGACACCCTCGGAAAACTGTTTTTT; CDR3: CASSPDTLGKLFF; V: TRBV19; D: NA; J: TRBJ1-4; size: NA
DNA: TGTGCCAGCAGACATAGGACAGGGAGTAACACTGAAGCTTTCTTT; CDR3: CASRHRTGSNTEAFF; V: TRBV6-1; D: TRBD1; J: TRBJ1-1; size: NA
DNA: TGTGCCAGCAGCACCCGACCTACGCAGTATTTT; CDR3: CASSTRPTQYF; V: TRBV11-2; D: NA; J: TRBJ2-3; size: NA
DNA: TGTGCCAGCAGTGATTTGGGGACGCCCCAGCATTTT; CDR3: CASSDLGTPQHF; V: TRBV2; D: NA; J: TRBJ1-5; size: NA
DNA: TGTGCCAGCAGCTTGAGGGGGGCGAGGACTGAAGCTTTCTTT; CDR3: CASSLRGARTEAFF; V: TRBV5-4; D: NA; J: TRBJ1-1; size: NA
DNA: TGTGCCAGCAGCCCCATGTCAGGGATCAAGGATGGCTACACCTTC; CDR3: CASSPMSGIKDGYTF; V: TRBV12-3/TRBV12-4; D: NA; J: TRBJ1-2; size: few
DNA: TGCAGTGCTAGATCCGGGACAGGGGGAGGCGAGCAGTTCTTC; CDR3: CSARSGTGGGEQFF; V: TRBV20-1; D: TRBD1; J: TRBJ2-1; size: NA
DNA: TGCAGTGCTGATGAGGGGGTTCCCCAGATACGGACTAACTATGGCTACACCTTC; CDR3: CSADEGVPQIRTNYGYTF; V: TRBV20-1; D: NA; J: TRBJ1-2; size: few
DNA: TGTGCCTGGAGGCGGACAGGGGGCGATGGCTACACCTTC; CDR3: CAWRRTGGDGYTF; V: TRBV30; D: TRBD1; J: TRBJ1-2; size: NA
DNA: TGCAGTGCTAGAGACCGCCTACTACAGGGGGCGCACAGCTACACCTTC; CDR3: CSARDRLLQGAHSYTF; V: TRBV20-1; D: TRBD1; J: TRBJ1-2; size: few
DNA: TGTGCCACCAGTGATCCCCGGGGGCTCGGCAATGAGCAGTTCTTC; CDR3: CATSDPRGLGNEQFF; V: TRBV24-1; D: NA; J: TRBJ2-1; size: NA
DNA: TGTGCCAGCAGCTTAAGACCCAGCGCCGAGCAGTACTTC; CDR3: CASSLRPSAEQYF; V: TRBV7-9; D: NA; J: TRBJ2-7; size: few
DNA: TGTGCCAGCTCACCAGGCGGGGGCTCCTACAATGAGCAGTTCTTC; CDR3: CASSPGGGSYNEQFF; V: TRBV18; D: TRBD2; J: TRBJ2-1; size: NA
DNA: TGTGCCAGCAAAATACAGGACAGGGGGGCTTTTGGCTACACCTTC; CDR3: CASKIQDRGAFGYTF; V: TRBV6-4; D: TRBD1; J: TRBJ1-2; size: NA
DNA: TGTGCCAGCAGTTTAAGGGCAGGGGGCGGCTACACCTTC; CDR3: CASSLRAGGGYTF; V: TRBV12-3/TRBV12-4; D: TRBD1; J: TRBJ1-2; size: NA
DNA: TGTGCCAGCAGTTACGACGGGACTCCCTCAAGGGAGCTGTTTTTT; CDR3: CASSYDGTPSRELFF; V: TRBV6-2/TRBV6-3; D: NA; J: TRBJ2-2; size: NA
DNA: TGTGCCAGCAGTTATTCTAGCGCGTCCTACGAGCAGTACTTC; CDR3: CASSYSSASYEQYF; V: TRBV6-5; D: NA; J: TRBJ2-7; size: few